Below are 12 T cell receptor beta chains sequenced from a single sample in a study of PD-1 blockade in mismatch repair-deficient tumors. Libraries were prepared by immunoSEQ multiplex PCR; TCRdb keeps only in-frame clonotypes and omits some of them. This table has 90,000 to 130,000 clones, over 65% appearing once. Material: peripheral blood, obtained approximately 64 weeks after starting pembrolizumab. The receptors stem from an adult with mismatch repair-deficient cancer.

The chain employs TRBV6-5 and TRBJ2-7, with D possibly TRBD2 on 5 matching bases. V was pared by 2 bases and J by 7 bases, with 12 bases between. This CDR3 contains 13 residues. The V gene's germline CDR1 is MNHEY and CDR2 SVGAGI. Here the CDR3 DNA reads TGTGCCAGCAGTTACGGCCTAGCTTATGAGCAGTACTTC. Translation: CASSYGLAYEQYF.

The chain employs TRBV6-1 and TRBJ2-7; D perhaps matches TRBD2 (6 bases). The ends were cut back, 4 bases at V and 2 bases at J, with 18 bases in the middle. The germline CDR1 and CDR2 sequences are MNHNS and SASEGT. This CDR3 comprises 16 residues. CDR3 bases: TGTGCCAGCAGTGCAGCCTCCGGCGGACTACCCTACGAGCAGTACTTC. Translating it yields CASSAASGGLPYEQYF.

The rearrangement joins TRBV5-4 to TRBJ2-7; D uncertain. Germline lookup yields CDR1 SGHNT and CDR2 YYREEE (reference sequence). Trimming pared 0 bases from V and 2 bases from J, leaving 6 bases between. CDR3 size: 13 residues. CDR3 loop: CASSLGAAYEQYF. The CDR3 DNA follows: TGTGCCAGCAGCTTGGGGGCAGCCTACGAGCAGTACTTC. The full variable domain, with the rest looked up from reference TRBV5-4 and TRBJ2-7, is ETGVTQSPTHLIKTRGQQVTLRCSSQSGHNTVSWYQQALGQGPQFIFQYYREEENGRGNFPPRFSGLQFPNYSSELNVNALELDDSALYLCASSLGAAYEQYFGPGTRLTVT.

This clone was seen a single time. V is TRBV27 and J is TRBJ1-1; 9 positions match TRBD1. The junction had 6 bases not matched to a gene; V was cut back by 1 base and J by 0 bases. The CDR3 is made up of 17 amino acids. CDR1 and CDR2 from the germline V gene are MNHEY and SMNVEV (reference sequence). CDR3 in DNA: TGTGCCAGCAGTTTATTTGGGACAGGGACCATGAACACTGAAGCTTTCTTT. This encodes CASSLFGTGTMNTEAFF.

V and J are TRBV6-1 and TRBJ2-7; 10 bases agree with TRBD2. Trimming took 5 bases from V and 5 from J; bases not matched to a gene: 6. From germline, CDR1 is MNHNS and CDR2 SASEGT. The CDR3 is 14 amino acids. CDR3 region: CASSFGTSADEQYF. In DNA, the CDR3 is TGTGCCAGCAGTTTCGGGACTAGCGCAGACGAGCAGTACTTC.

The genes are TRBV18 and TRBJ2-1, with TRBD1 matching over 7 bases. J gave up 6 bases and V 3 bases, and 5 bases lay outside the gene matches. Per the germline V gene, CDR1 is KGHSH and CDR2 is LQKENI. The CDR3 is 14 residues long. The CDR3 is CASSPPGGGNEQFF. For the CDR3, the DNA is TGTGCCAGCTCACCCCCAGGGGGTGGCAATGAGCAGTTCTTC.

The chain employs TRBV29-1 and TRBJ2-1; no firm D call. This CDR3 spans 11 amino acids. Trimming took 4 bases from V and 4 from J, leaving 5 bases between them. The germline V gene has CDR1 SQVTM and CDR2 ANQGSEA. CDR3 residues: CSVGKYNEQFF. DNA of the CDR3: TGCAGCGTTGGGAAGTACAATGAGCAGTTCTTC.

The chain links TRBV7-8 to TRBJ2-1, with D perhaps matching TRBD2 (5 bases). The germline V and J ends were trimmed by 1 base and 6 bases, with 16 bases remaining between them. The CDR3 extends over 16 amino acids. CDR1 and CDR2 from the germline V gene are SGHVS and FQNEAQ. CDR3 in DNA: TGTGCCAGCAGCTTAGTCGGCCTAGCAGACTTCAATGAGCAGTTCTTC. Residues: CASSLVGLADFNEQFF.

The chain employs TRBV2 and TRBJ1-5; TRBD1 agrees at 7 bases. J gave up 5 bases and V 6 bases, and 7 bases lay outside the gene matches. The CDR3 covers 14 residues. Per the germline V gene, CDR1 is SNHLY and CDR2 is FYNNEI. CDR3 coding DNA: TGTGCCAGCAGGCAACAGGGGCCCTATCAGCCCCAGCATTTT. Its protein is CASRQQGPYQPQHF.

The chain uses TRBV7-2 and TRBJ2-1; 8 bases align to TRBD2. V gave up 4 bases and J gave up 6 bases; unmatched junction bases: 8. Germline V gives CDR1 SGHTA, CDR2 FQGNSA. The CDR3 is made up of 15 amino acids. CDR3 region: CASSYGAGVSNEQFF. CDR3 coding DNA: TGTGCCAGCAGCTATGGAGCGGGAGTTAGCAATGAGCAGTTCTTC.

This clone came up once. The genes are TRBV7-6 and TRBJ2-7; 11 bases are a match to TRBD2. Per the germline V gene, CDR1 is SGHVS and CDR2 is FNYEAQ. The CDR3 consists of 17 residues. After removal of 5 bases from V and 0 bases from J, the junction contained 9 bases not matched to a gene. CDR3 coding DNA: TGTGCCAGCAGCCGATTATCTAGCGGGAGGAACTCCTACGAGCAGTACTTC. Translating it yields CASSRLSSGRNSYEQYF.

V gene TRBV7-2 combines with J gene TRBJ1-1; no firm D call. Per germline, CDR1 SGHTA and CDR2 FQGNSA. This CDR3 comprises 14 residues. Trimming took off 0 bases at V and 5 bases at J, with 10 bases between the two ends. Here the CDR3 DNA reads TGTGCCAGCAGCTTAGCGCTACCAGGTACTGAAGCTTTCTTT. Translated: CASSLALPGTEAFF.